Listed below are T cell receptor beta chains from one sample, sequenced in a study of blood T cell repertoires in COVID-19. Clones were sequenced by immunoSEQ multiplex PCR, and TCRdb holds only the in-frame ones, with some missing. The sample includes around 170,000 clones, about 86% of them seen just once. The source material was peripheral blood. These TCRs come from a man between 50 and 59 years old with active or convalescent COVID-19. The CDR3 runs from the conserved cysteine through the conserved F or W. The D gene is left open where the match is weak. Not every row has a clone size; where given, it reads once, few, many or a size class.

j_call d_call clone_size v_call cdr3_nt cdr3_aa
TRBJ2-5 - - TRBV20-1 TGCAGTGCTAGTCCCCCAGGGTCGCGGGAGACCCAGTACTTC CSASPPGSRETQYF
TRBJ2-3 - - TRBV7-2 TGTGCCAGCAGCCTTAAGAGCGGACTAGGGGGAGATACGCAGTATTTT CASSLKSGLGGDTQYF
TRBJ2-2 TRBD2 - TRBV27 TGTGCCAGCAGTTTAACGGGGGGAACTACCGGGGAGCTGTTTTTT CASSLTGGTTGELFF
TRBJ2-3 TRBD2 once TRBV11-2 TGTGCCAGCAGCCATAGCGGGGAAATAGGGGATACGCAGTATTTT CASSHSGEIGDTQYF
TRBJ1-1 - - TRBV6-5 TGTGCCAGCAGACAAGGGGCGGGATTGGGGACTGAAGCTTTCTTT CASRQGAGLGTEAFF
TRBJ1-4 - - TRBV4-1 TGCGCCAGCAGCAGACATCAGGGCGCAACTAATGAAAAACTGTTTTTT CASSRHQGATNEKLFF
TRBJ1-1 - - TRBV6-5 TGTGCCAGCAGTCGGGACACACCCGAAGCTTTCTTT CASSRDTPEAFF
TRBJ2-7 - - TRBV19 TGTGCCAGTAGGCGAGCTCCAGGGGCTCCCGAGCAGTACTTC CASRRAPGAPEQYF
TRBJ2-3 - - TRBV12-3/TRBV12-4 TGTGCCAGCAGCCCGACCGGGGGATATACGCAGTATTTT CASSPTGGYTQYF
TRBJ2-6 - - TRBV2 TGTGCCAGCACCTTACAGTTCCTGGATTCTGGGGCCAACGTCCTGACTTTC CASTLQFLDSGANVLTF
TRBJ1-6 TRBD1 - TRBV6-5 TGTGCCATCACTACTCAGGGGGCGAATTCACCCCTCCACTTT CAITTQGANSPLHF
TRBJ2-7 - - TRBV6-1 TGTGCCAGCAGTGACAGGGGCCGAGAGCAGTACTTC CASSDRGREQYF
TRBJ2-5 TRBD2 once TRBV5-4 TGTGCCAGCAGCCTCAACGGAGGACTAGCGGGGGCGGAGACCCAGTACTTC CASSLNGGLAGAETQYF
TRBJ1-2 - - TRBV6-2/TRBV6-3 TGTGCCAGCAGTTTTCGGGGAGGTCTTGGCTACACCTTC CASSFRGGLGYTF
TRBJ1-2 - - TRBV5-4 TGTGCCAGCAGCTCCGGACAGAACTATGGCTACACCTTC CASSSGQNYGYTF
TRBJ1-5 - once TRBV18 TGTGCCAGCTCAGAGGACTCCCCTCGACCCCAGCATTTT CASSEDSPRPQHF
TRBJ2-3 - once TRBV5-4 TGTGCCAGCAGCAAGGAGGGCGGGCCAGATACGCAGTATTTT CASSKEGGPDTQYF
TRBJ2-7 TRBD2 - TRBV7-9 TGTGCCAGCGTTGGGAGGGACGAGCAGTACTTC CASVGRDEQYF
TRBJ2-1 - - TRBV28 TGTGCCAGCAGTGCGGGATTAGGGAGCGCTAATGAGCAGTTCTTC CASSAGLGSANEQFF
TRBJ2-7 TRBD2 - TRBV7-2 TGTGCCAGCAGCGTGATGGGTCTAGCGGCCTACGAGCAGTACTTC CASSVMGLAAYEQYF
TRBJ1-6 - - TRBV4-3 TGCGCCAGCAGCCAAGTGGCTCCTAGCTCCTATAATTCACCCCTCCACTTT CASSQVAPSSYNSPLHF
TRBJ1-4 - - TRBV4-2 TGTGCCAGCAGCCAAAAGGGTGGAGGGGCCGGGGAAAAACTGTTTTTT CASSQKGGGAGEKLFF
TRBJ2-1 TRBD2 - TRBV6-2/TRBV6-3 TGTGCCAGCAGTTCGTTAGCGGGAGTTTACAATGAGCAGTTCTTC CASSSLAGVYNEQFF
TRBJ1-2 - - TRBV7-2 TGTGCCAGCAGCTTAGGTGGAGCAGGGGCCACCTCTGGTGGCTACACCTTC CASSLGGAGATSGGYTF
TRBJ2-2 - - TRBV21-1 TGTGCCAGCAGCAAACAGGAGAGGGGGTGGCCGAACACCGGGGAGCTGTTTTTT CASSKQERGWPNTGELFF
TRBJ1-2 TRBD1 - TRBV5-4 TGTGCCAGCAGCTCTACCGGGACAGGGGACTACTATGGCTACACCTTC CASSSTGTGDYYGYTF
TRBJ2-1 - once TRBV7-6 TGTGCCAGCAGCTTAGGGGAGGGGGTCTACAATGAGCAGTTCTTC CASSLGEGVYNEQFF
TRBJ2-6 - - TRBV14 TGTGCCAGCAGCCCCAGAGGGGGGGACGACGCTGGGGCCAACGTCCTGACTTTC CASSPRGGDDAGANVLTF
TRBJ2-2 - - TRBV3-1/TRBV3-2 TGTGCCAGCAGCCATGGCTTCGCCGGGGAGCTGTTTTTT CASSHGFAGELFF
TRBJ1-1 - - TRBV4-1 TGCGCCAGCAGCCAGGAGCTATCAGTGAACACTGAAGCTTTCTTT CASSQELSVNTEAFF
TRBJ2-3 TRBD2 few TRBV7-3 TGTGCCAGCAGCTCGGGACTAGCGGGAGCAGAGGGTGTGGATACGCAGTATTTT CASSSGLAGAEGVDTQYF
TRBJ2-7 TRBD2 - TRBV4-3 TGCGCCAGCAGCCAAGCCATGGCCAGCGGGACCTACGAGCAGTACTTC CASSQAMASGTYEQYF
TRBJ2-3 TRBD1 - TRBV28 TGTGCCAGCAGTCTACAGGGGGCGACGGATACGCAGTATTTT CASSLQGATDTQYF
TRBJ1-3 TRBD1 - TRBV4-3 TGCGCCAGCAGCGGGACAGGAAGAGGAAACACCATATATTTT CASSGTGRGNTIYF
TRBJ2-4 - - TRBV2 TGTGCCAGCAGTGCAGGGGAGGGTAAGATTCAGTACTTC CASSAGEGKIQYF
TRBJ2-7 TRBD2 few TRBV30 TGTGCCTGGAGTAGAGCTAGCGGGTACGAGCAGTACTTC CAWSRASGYEQYF
TRBJ2-5 TRBD1 - TRBV5-4 TGTGCCAGCAGCCGCAGGGGGCAAGAGACCCAGTACTTC CASSRRGQETQYF
TRBJ2-4 - - TRBV5-6 TGTGCCAGCAGCGCGTATCTAGGACTAGCCAAAAACATTCAGTACTTC CASSAYLGLAKNIQYF
TRBJ1-2 - - TRBV10-3 TGTGCCATCAGTGCTGGGTTCGGAGGGCCCTATGGCTACACCTTC CAISAGFGGPYGYTF
TRBJ1-2 - - TRBV6-2/TRBV6-3 TGTGCCAGCAGTTTTCGGGGGGCGGATGGCTACACCTTC CASSFRGADGYTF
TRBJ2-7 - - TRBV2 TGTGCCAGCAGTGAACAGGGAGGACGCTACGAGCAGTACTTC CASSEQGGRYEQYF
TRBJ2-7 TRBD2 - TRBV25-1 TGTGCCAGCAGTGATGGGACTAGCGGGGTGTCCTACGAGCAGTACTTC CASSDGTSGVSYEQYF
TRBJ1-6 - - TRBV3-1/TRBV3-2 TGTGCCAGCAGCCAAGTTGAGGGAGGCCGGCTCCATTCACCCCTCCACTTT CASSQVEGGRLHSPLHF
TRBJ2-4 - - TRBV19 TGTGCCAGTAGTATGGAAGGTCGGGTAGCCAAAAACATTCAGTACTTC CASSMEGRVAKNIQYF
TRBJ2-7 - - TRBV21-1 TGTGCCAGCAGCAACCAAAACTGGGACAGGGGGGAGAGCACCTACGAGCAGTACTTC CASSNQNWDRGESTYEQYF
TRBJ2-3 TRBD2 - TRBV7-8 TGTGCCAGCAGCTCCCTAGCGGGAGTTTCGGATACGCAGTATTTT CASSSLAGVSDTQYF
TRBJ2-1 TRBD2 - TRBV4-2 TGTGCCAGCAGCCAAGTGGGGCGGGGGGGCTGGAATGAGCAGTTCTTC CASSQVGRGGWNEQFF
TRBJ2-7 - - TRBV4-3 TGCGCCAGCAGCCAAGTTCCGGGAAGATCCTACGAGCAGTACTTC CASSQVPGRSYEQYF
TRBJ2-5 TRBD1 - TRBV24-1 TGTGCCACCAGTGATGTCGGGACAGGGACGGAGACCCAGTACTTC CATSDVGTGTETQYF
TRBJ2-1 TRBD2 - TRBV19 TGTGCCAGTAGTCTCCTAGCGGGGGCGGGTAATGAGCAGTTCTTC CASSLLAGAGNEQFF
TRBJ2-7 TRBD2 - TRBV7-8 TGTGCCAGCAGCGCGACTAGCGGCTACGAGCAGTACTTC CASSATSGYEQYF
TRBJ1-6 - - TRBV27 TGTGCCAGCAGTTCCCCAATGAGGGGGTCTTCGAAATCACCCCTCCACTTT CASSSPMRGSSKSPLHF
TRBJ2-1 TRBD2 - TRBV18 TGTGCCAGCTCAGAAAAGGCGGGAGGGCCGACCGATGAGCAGTTCTTC CASSEKAGGPTDEQFF
TRBJ1-4 TRBD1 - TRBV7-2 TGTGCCAGCAGCCTGACAGGGATTGAGACTAATGAAAAACTGTTTTTT CASSLTGIETNEKLFF